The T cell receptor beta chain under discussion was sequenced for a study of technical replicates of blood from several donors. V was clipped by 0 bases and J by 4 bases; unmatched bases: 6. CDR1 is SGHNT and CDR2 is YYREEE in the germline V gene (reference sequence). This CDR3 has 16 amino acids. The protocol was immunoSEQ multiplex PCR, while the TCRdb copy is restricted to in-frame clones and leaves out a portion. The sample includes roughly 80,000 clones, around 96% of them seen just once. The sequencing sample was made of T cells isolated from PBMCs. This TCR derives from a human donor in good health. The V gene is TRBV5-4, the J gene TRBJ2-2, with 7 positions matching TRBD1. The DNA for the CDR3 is TGTGCCAGCAGCTTGGTACGTCAGGGGGTCACCGGGGAGCTGTTTTTT. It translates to CASSLVRQGVTGELFF.